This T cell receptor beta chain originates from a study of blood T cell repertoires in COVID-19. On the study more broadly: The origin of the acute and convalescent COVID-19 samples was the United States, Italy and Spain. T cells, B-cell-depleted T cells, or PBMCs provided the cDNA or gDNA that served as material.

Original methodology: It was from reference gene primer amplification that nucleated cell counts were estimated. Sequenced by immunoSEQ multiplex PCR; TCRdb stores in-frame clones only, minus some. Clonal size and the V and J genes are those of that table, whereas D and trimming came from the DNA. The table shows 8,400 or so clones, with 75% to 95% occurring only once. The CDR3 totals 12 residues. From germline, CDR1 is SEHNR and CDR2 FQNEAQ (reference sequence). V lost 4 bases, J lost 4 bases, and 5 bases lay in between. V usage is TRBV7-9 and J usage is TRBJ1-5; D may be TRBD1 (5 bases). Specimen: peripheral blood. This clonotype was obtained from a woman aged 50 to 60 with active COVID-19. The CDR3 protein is CASSSGNQPQHF. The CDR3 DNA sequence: TGTGCCAGCAGCTCAGGGAATCAGCCCCAGCATTTT. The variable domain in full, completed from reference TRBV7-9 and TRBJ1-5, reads DTGVSQNPRHKITKRGQNVTFRCDPISEHNRLYWYRQTLGQGPEFLTYFQNEAQLEKSRLLSDRFSAERPKGSFSTLEIQRTEQGDSAMYLCASSSGNQPQHFGDGTRLSIL.